Listed here are 28 T cell receptor beta chains from one sample, sequenced in a study of Tregs in tolerant kidney transplant recipients. Produced via immunoSEQ multiplex PCR; TCRdb's table is partial and in-frame only. The sample includes 85,000 to 90,000 clones, more than 80% seen only once; the top ten take 4.7%. The sequenced sample was CD8+ T cells from blood. The source of these receptors is a human donor in good health.

This clone has only one observation. The chain is built from TRBV25-1 and TRBJ1-1; 7 bases match TRBD1. V lost 3 bases to trimming and J lost 1 base; unmatched junction nucleotides: 2. The CDR3 extends over 14 amino acids. Germline V CDR1 and CDR2: MGHDK, SYGVNS. This CDR3 reads CASSETGPNTEAFF. The CDR3 DNA follows: TGTGCCAGCAGTGAGACAGGGCCGAACACTGAAGCTTTCTTT.

The chain recombines TRBV6-1 with TRBJ1-3; D is undetermined. Germline V gene sequence: CDR1 MNHNS, CDR2 SASEGT. The CDR3 has 16 residues. V was cut by 2 bases and J by 0 bases, with 11 bases left in between. The CDR3: CASSEIFAISGNTIYF. The CDR3 coding sequence is TGTGCCAGCAGTGAAATATTCGCGATCTCTGGAAACACCATATATTTT.

The chain links TRBV7-3 to TRBJ2-5, with 9 nucleotides matching TRBD2. The germline V gene has CDR1 SGHTA and CDR2 FQGTGA. J gave up 2 bases and V 2 bases, and 0 bases lay outside the gene matches. The CDR3 is 14 residues long. The CDR3 DNA is TGTGCCAGCAGCTTAGCGGGGGGGCAAGAGACCCAGTACTTC. This gives the protein CASSLAGGQETQYF.

V gene TRBV11-2 combines with J gene TRBJ2-3; D remains unclear. This CDR3 is 12 amino acids long. Germline V gives CDR1 SGHAT, CDR2 FQNNGV. Trimming took off 1 base at V and 6 bases at J, with 5 bases between the two ends. The CDR3 region has the DNA TGTGCCAGCAGCTTAGGACTGGATACGCAGTATTTT. Protein product: CASSLGLDTQYF.

The chain has TRBV11-2 and TRBJ2-1; D is uncertain. V lost 0 bases and J lost 6, with 0 bases in between. CDR3 length equals 11 residues. Germline V gene data show CDR1 as SGHAT and CDR2 as FQNNGV. The CDR3 DNA is TGTGCCAGCAGCTTAGACAATGAGCAGTTCTTC. Protein: CASSLDNEQFF.

The rearrangement joins TRBV7-6 to TRBJ2-7, with TRBD1 matching over 7 bases. The CDR3 is 15 residues long. J gave up 1 base and V 5 bases, and 8 bases lay outside the gene matches. Germline V gene sequence: CDR1 SGHVS, CDR2 FNYEAQ. The CDR3 coding sequence is TGTGCCAGCAGCCCAGGGACAGTTATATCCTACGAGCAGTACTTC. It translates to CASSPGTVISYEQYF.

The rearrangement joins TRBV27 to TRBJ2-7; 7 bases fit TRBD2. V lost 2 bases and J lost 6; bases outside the gene matches: 4. The CDR3 has 13 amino acids. Per germline, CDR1 MNHEY and CDR2 SMNVEV (reference sequence). The CDR3 sequence is CASSLVWEGEQYF. The CDR3 nucleotides are TGTGCCAGCAGTTTAGTGTGGGAGGGCGAGCAGTACTTC.

The chain links TRBV30 to TRBJ2-7; 13 bases line up with TRBD2. Losses at the gene ends were 5 bases for V and 4 bases for J; bases not matched to a gene: 8. Germline lookup yields CDR1 GTSNPN and CDR2 SVGIG (reference sequence). The CDR3 is 15 amino acids. The CDR3 DNA reads as TGTGCCTGGTGGAATCCGGGACTAGCGGGGTACGAGCAGTACTTC. It is translated as CAWWNPGLAGYEQYF.

The rearrangement uses TRBV29-1 and TRBJ2-7, with D maybe TRBD1 (6 bases). Germline V CDR1 and CDR2: SQVTM, ANQGSEA. The CDR3 has 13 amino acids. V lost 7 bases to trimming and J lost 0 bases, with 13 bases between them. The CDR3 DNA reads TGCAGCGCGAGCAGGGGCAACTCCTACGAGCAGTACTTC. Translation: CSASRGNSYEQYF.

V gene TRBV6-6 combines with J gene TRBJ2-1; 9 bases map to TRBD1. CDR1 MNHNY and CDR2 SVGAGI come from the germline V gene (reference sequence). CDR3 length: 15 amino acids. The J segment lost 4 bases and the V segment lost 6 bases, leaving 7 bases of the junction unmatched. Written as DNA, the CDR3 is TGTGCCAGCAGGAAGTCCGGGACAGGGTACAATGAGCAGTTCTTC. Translating gives CASRKSGTGYNEQFF.

The chain is built from TRBV6-5 and TRBJ2-5, with 8 bases fitting TRBD2. The CDR3 is made up of 15 amino acids. In germline, CDR1 is MNHEY, CDR2 SVGAGI. The J segment lost 4 bases and the V segment lost 2 bases, leaving 6 bases of the junction unmatched. The CDR3 sequence is CASSYAGGLRETQYF. DNA for the CDR3: TGTGCCAGCAGTTACGCGGGAGGCCTCCGAGAGACCCAGTACTTC.

CDR3 bases: TGTGCCAGCAGCGTAGAAGGGGGGTTGAATGGCTACACCTTC. Amino acid sequence: CASSVEGGLNGYTF. V and J are TRBV9 and TRBJ1-2; a possible D gene is TRBD1 (6 bases). Trimming took 0 bases from V and 6 from J, leaving 12 bases between them. This CDR3 is built from 14 residues. CDR1 and CDR2 (germline): SGDLS, YYNGEE.

This chain connects TRBV18 to TRBJ1-6, with D possibly TRBD1 on 5 matching bases. The CDR3 covers 14 residues. V was shortened by 1 base and J by 8 bases, with 9 bases between the two germline ends. Per the germline V gene, CDR1 is KGHSH and CDR2 is LQKENI. The CDR3 nucleotides are TGTGCCAGCTCACCACGGGGGGTCGATTCACCCCTCCACTTT. It is translated as CASSPRGVDSPLHF.

V usage is TRBV5-1 and J usage is TRBJ2-3; tentative D call: TRBD2 (6 bases). CDR3 length: 17 amino acids. V was pared by 2 bases and J by 2 bases, with 18 bases between. Germline lookup yields CDR1 SGHRS and CDR2 YFSETQ. DNA of the CDR3: TGCGCCAGCAGCTTCCCATATTGGACTACCTACACAGATACGCAGTATTTT. Translating it yields CASSFPYWTTYTDTQYF. Drawing the rest from reference TRBV5-1 and TRBJ2-3, the complete variable domain is KAGVTQTPRYLIKTRGQQVTLSCSPISGHRSVSWYQQTPGQGLQFLFEYFSETQRNKGNFPGRFSGRQFSNSRSEMNVSTLELGDSALYLCASSFPYWTTYTDTQYFGPGTRLTVL.

The rearrangement uses TRBV9 and TRBJ2-7; weak D call: TRBD2 (6 bases). CDR1 and CDR2 from the germline V gene are SGDLS and YYNGEE. This CDR3 is built from 14 residues. V shed 0 bases and J shed 2 bases, with 9 bases lying between them. CDR3 sequence: CASSVGGVAYEQYF. CDR3 sequence (DNA): TGTGCCAGCAGCGTAGGGGGGGTCGCCTACGAGCAGTACTTC.

The rearrangement joins TRBV5-4 to TRBJ2-7; 9 positions match TRBD2. The CDR3 extends over 16 amino acids. Germline CDR1 is SGHNT and CDR2 is YYREEE (reference sequence). V lost 1 base and J lost 0; bases outside the gene matches: 5. CDR3 nucleotide sequence: TGTGCCAGCAGCTTGTGGCTAGCGGGGTACTCCTACGAGCAGTACTTC. This codes for CASSLWLAGYSYEQYF.

The count of this clone is one. The rearrangement joins TRBV4-1 to TRBJ2-7; 8 bases are a match to TRBD1. Trimming at V came to 4 bases and at J to 6 bases, leaving 8 bases not matched to a gene. From germline, CDR1 is MGHRA and CDR2 YSYEKL. The CDR3 extends over 14 amino acids. The CDR3 DNA follows: TGCGCCAGCAGCCCGACAGGGGACCCCGGCGAGCAGTACTTC. Translation: CASSPTGDPGEQYF.

The V and J genes are TRBV6-5 and TRBJ2-7, with D tentatively TRBD1 or TRBD2 (6 bases each). V gave up 2 bases and J gave up 2 bases, with 13 bases separating them. The V gene's germline CDR1 is MNHEY and CDR2 SVGAGI. The CDR3 has 15 amino acids. The CDR3 sequence: CASSYGTGRTYEQYF. DNA of the CDR3: TGTGCCAGCAGTTACGGAACAGGGAGGACCTACGAGCAGTACTTC.

The chain links TRBV10-2 to TRBJ2-3; D tentatively reads TRBD1 or TRBD2 (5 bases each). Trimming left V 3 bases short and J 3 bases short, with 19 bases between. This CDR3 has 17 residues. Germline V gene data show CDR1 as WSHSY and CDR2 as SAAADI. The CDR3 here is CASSEEVGAGLTDTQYF. The DNA for the CDR3 is TGCGCCAGCAGTGAAGAGGTCGGGGCAGGGTTAACAGATACGCAGTATTTT.

The V and J genes are TRBV19 and TRBJ1-2; D gene uncertain. Trimming pared 4 bases from V and 1 base from J, leaving 13 bases between. The CDR3 is 15 residues long. The germline CDR1 and CDR2 sequences are LNHDA and SQIVND (reference sequence). In DNA form, the CDR3 reads TGTGCCAGTAGTAGCTTTACAGATTTTAACTATGGCTACACCTTC. It encodes CASSSFTDFNYGYTF.

This chain uses TRBV19 with TRBJ2-3; D possibly corresponds to TRBD1 (6 bases). The CDR3 is 15 residues long. Between the trimmed V and J ends, which lost 5 bases and 2 bases, there was a span of 14 bases. CDR1 is LNHDA, CDR2 SQIVND, per germline (reference sequence). The CDR3 DNA is TGTGCCAGTAGTCCTCACAGGGACCCCACAGATACGCAGTATTTT. It codes for CASSPHRDPTDTQYF.

This clone was picked up one time. The rearrangement uses TRBV7-9 and TRBJ2-3; D gene uncertain. This CDR3 is 15 amino acids long. Trimming removed 1 base from V and 2 bases from J, with 10 bases in between. In germline, CDR1 is SEHNR, CDR2 FQNEAQ (reference sequence). The CDR3 sequence is CASSLEPQPTDTQYF. CDR3 in DNA: TGTGCCAGCAGCTTAGAACCACAACCCACAGATACGCAGTATTTT.

The V call is TRBV7-2, the J call TRBJ1-2, with D unresolved. The germline V gene encodes CDR1 SGHTA and CDR2 FQGNSA. V was pared by 4 bases and J by 4 bases, with 10 bases between. The CDR3 runs to 13 residues. CDR3 loop: CASSYEVAYGYTF. The CDR3 DNA sequence: TGTGCCAGCAGCTATGAAGTTGCCTATGGCTACACCTTC.

The rearrangement joins TRBV25-1 to TRBJ2-1; TRBD1 is a possible D gene (5 bases). Trimming shortened V by 2 bases and J by 9 bases, and 14 bases separated the two germline ends. CDR1 is MGHDK and CDR2 is SYGVNS in the germline V gene. The CDR3 is 14 amino acids. This CDR3 is CASSETPSGIEQFF. The CDR3 nucleotides read TGTGCCAGCAGTGAAACACCCTCAGGGATTGAGCAGTTCTTC.

The chain uses TRBV7-9 and TRBJ2-1; no firm D call. The germline V and J ends were trimmed by 5 bases and 9 bases, with 14 bases remaining between them. The V gene's germline CDR1 is SEHNR and CDR2 FQNEAQ (reference sequence). This CDR3 region has 13 residues. Here the CDR3 reads CASSPPDGREQFF. In nucleotides, the CDR3 is TGTGCCAGCAGCCCTCCCGATGGGCGTGAGCAGTTCTTC.

The chain joins TRBV4-1 to TRBJ2-1, with a weak D call TRBD2 (5 bases). Germline CDR1 is MGHRA and CDR2 is YSYEKL. The CDR3 is made up of 16 amino acids. The V and J ends lost 4 bases and 9 bases respectively, with 22 bases between them. The CDR3 coding sequence is TGCGCCAGCAGCCCCTTTGGGGTTGAGGGTGTGGGTGAGCAGTTCTTC. This codes for CASSPFGVEGVGEQFF.

DNA of the CDR3: TGTGCCAGCAGCTTAATAGGGCTTGAGCAGTTCTTC. Its translation: CASSLIGLEQFF. The V call is TRBV7-9, the J call TRBJ2-1; D not certain. This CDR3 comprises 12 residues. Germline CDR1 and CDR2: SEHNR and FQNEAQ (reference sequence). Trimming cost V 2 bases and J 9 bases, with 8 bases left between them.

The gene calls are TRBV10-3 and TRBJ2-3, with TRBD2 matching 7 bases. Germline CDR1 ENHRY, CDR2 SYGVKD. This CDR3 is built from 16 residues. The junction had 11 bases not matched to a gene; V was cut back by 6 bases and J by 2 bases. CDR3: CAIRAPSGASTDTQYF. Here the CDR3 DNA reads TGTGCCATCAGAGCCCCCAGCGGGGCCTCCACAGATACGCAGTATTTT.